The 30 T cell receptor beta chains below were found in one sample sequenced in a study of blood T cell repertoires in COVID-19. Assay: immunoSEQ multiplex PCR; the TCRdb copy retains only in-frame clones and omits some. There are fewer than 200,000 clones in the sample; around four fifths occur only once, and 4% to 4.5% lies in the top ten. Sequences were obtained from PBMCs or T cells enriched from blood (not recorded which). The receptors here all came from a woman aged 45-59 years who had recovered from COVID-19.

The chain recombines TRBV28 with TRBJ2-2; TRBD1 matches 7 bases. Germline-derived CDR1 and CDR2 are MDHEN and SYDVKM. The junction had 2 bases not matched to a gene; V was cut back by 3 bases and J by 1 base. The CDR3 is 15 amino acids. In DNA form, the CDR3 reads TGTGCCAGCAGTTTGGGACAGCTGAACACCGGGGAGCTGTTTTTT. It yields the protein CASSLGQLNTGELFF.

The chain is built from TRBV5-6 and TRBJ1-2; D remains ambiguous. CDR3 length equals 14 residues. Trimming took 0 bases from V and 6 from J, leaving 12 bases between them. In germline, CDR1 is SGHDT, CDR2 YYEEEE. In nucleotides, the CDR3 is TGTGCCAGCAGCTTGGTGTACGGGAATGATGGCTACACCTTC. Protein sequence: CASSLVYGNDGYTF.

This clone was detected only a few times. CDR3 sequence: CVRSLGERSYQPQHF. The DNA for the CDR3 is TGTGTCAGAAGCTTAGGAGAGCGCTCTTATCAGCCCCAGCATTTT. The chain is built from TRBV7-5 and TRBJ1-5. TRBV7-5 is a pseudogene. CDR3 length equals 15 residues.

V and J are TRBV5-1 and TRBJ2-1; D is possibly TRBD2 (6 bases). Germline CDR1 and CDR2: SGHRS and YFSETQ. V lost 4 bases and J lost 10, with 18 bases in between. CDR3 length equals 14 residues. CDR3 sequence reads: CASSTLGTYTEQFF. The CDR3 DNA sequence: TGCGCCAGCAGCACGCTAGGGACTTACACGGAGCAGTTCTTC.

The chain couples TRBV19 to TRBJ1-2; 12 positions match TRBD1. CDR1 is LNHDA and CDR2 is SQIVND in the germline V gene (reference sequence). The CDR3 sequence is 14 residues long. Unmatched junction bases numbered 4, after V lost 4 bases and J lost 7 bases. For the CDR3, the DNA is TGTGCCAGTAGTAAGGGACAGGGGGCATTTGGCTACACCTTC. Encoded protein: CASSKGQGAFGYTF.

V usage is TRBV19 and J usage is TRBJ1-5, with D possibly being TRBD1 (5 bases). From germline, CDR1 is LNHDA and CDR2 SQIVND (reference sequence). The ends were cut back, 3 bases at V and 7 bases at J, with 16 bases in the middle. The CDR3 runs to 15 residues. The CDR3 bases are TGTGCCAGTAGTATGGGTGAAGGGGTCGGACAGCCCCAGCATTTT. Translating gives CASSMGEGVGQPQHF.

The chain couples TRBV5-1 to TRBJ1-2; the match to TRBD1 covers 7 bases. Germline trimming cut 4 bases from V and 8 bases from J; bases unmatched to any gene: 8. This CDR3 has 13 amino acids. Per germline, CDR1 SGHRS and CDR2 YFSETQ. The CDR3 DNA is TGCGCCAGCAGCCCTCGACAGGGAGGCGGCTACACCTTC. As protein: CASSPRQGGGYTF.

This clone was counted between two and nine times. The chain employs TRBV7-9 and TRBJ2-1; D remains ambiguous. Deletions cut 5 bases from V and 8 bases from J, with 25 bases between. Germline assignment: CDR1 SEHNR and CDR2 FQNEAQ (reference sequence). There are 17 residues in the CDR3. Written as DNA, the CDR3 is TGTGCCAGCAGCCCCGTTTTGATGCGCCGCCCAATGGATGAGCAGTTCTTC. This codes for CASSPVLMRRPMDEQFF. Full variable domain (outside the CDR3, taken from reference TRBV7-9 and TRBJ2-1): DTGVSQNPRHKITKRGQNVTFRCDPISEHNRLYWYRQTLGQGPEFLTYFQNEAQLEKSRLLSDRFSAERPKGSFSTLEIQRTEQGDSAMYLCASSPVLMRRPMDEQFFGPGTRLTVL.

The chain recombines TRBV3-1 (or the pseudogene TRBV3-2) with TRBJ2-2; D not certain. Trimming took 2 bases from V and 1 from J, leaving 8 bases between them. Germline CDR1 reads LGHDT; CDR2 reads YNNKEL (reference sequence). CDR3 length: 15 amino acids. CDR3 protein: CASSQIGWNTGELFF. CDR3 coding DNA: TGTGCCAGCAGCCAAATCGGGTGGAACACCGGGGAGCTGTTTTTT.

The chain joins TRBV24-1 to TRBJ2-5; TRBD1 matches 8 bases. This CDR3 is 16 amino acids long. Trimming took 3 bases from V and 1 from J; bases not matched to a gene: 6. Germline lookup yields CDR1 KGHDR and CDR2 SFDVKD. The CDR3 protein is CATSDPGQGPQETQYF. The DNA of the CDR3 is TGTGCCACCAGTGATCCCGGACAGGGCCCCCAAGAGACCCAGTACTTC.

The chain combines TRBV6-5 with TRBJ2-5, with 9 positions matching TRBD1. CDR3 length: 15 residues. V was clipped by 0 bases and J by 5 bases; unmatched bases: 4. Germline V CDR1 and CDR2: MNHEY, SVGAGI. This CDR3 is CASSYSGQGLETQYF. CDR3 sequence (DNA): TGTGCCAGCAGTTACTCGGGACAGGGTCTCGAGACCCAGTACTTC.

The chain links TRBV2 to TRBJ1-1, with 9 bases identical to TRBD1. The CDR3 loop spans 13 amino acids. Unmatched junction bases numbered 7, after V lost 6 bases and J lost 8 bases. CDR1 SNHLY and CDR2 FYNNEI come from the germline V gene. Here the CDR3 reads CASRPDGTGEAFF. In DNA, the CDR3 is TGTGCCAGCAGACCCGACGGGACAGGGGAAGCTTTCTTT.

This clone was observed once. The rearrangement joins TRBV4-3 to TRBJ2-1, with D tentatively TRBD2 (5 bases). Germline V gene sequence: CDR1 LGHNA, CDR2 YSLEER. This CDR3 has 15 residues. Trimming cost V 0 bases and J 7 bases, with 13 bases left between them. The CDR3 sequence is CASSQDLDWRNEQFF. The CDR3 nucleotides read TGCGCCAGCAGCCAAGATCTGGACTGGCGGAATGAGCAGTTCTTC.

The rearrangement links TRBV19 to TRBJ1-6; D is possibly TRBD1 (6 bases). Germline values: CDR1 LNHDA, CDR2 SQIVND (reference sequence). V was clipped by 6 bases and J by 3 bases, with 15 bases between them. CDR3 size: 16 residues. The CDR3: CASSGRGGGYNSPLHF. The DNA of the CDR3 is TGTGCCAGTAGCGGCAGGGGCGGAGGCTATAATTCACCCCTCCACTTT.

The chain combines TRBV5-1 with TRBJ2-2; 11 nucleotides agree with TRBD2. The ends lost 1 base at V and 7 bases at J; junction bases unmatched: 6. The germline gives CDR1 SGHRS, CDR2 YFSETQ. The CDR3 runs 16 residues. The CDR3 region is CASSLSLAGVGGELFF. The CDR3 DNA sequence: TGCGCCAGCAGCTTGTCACTAGCGGGAGTAGGCGGGGAGCTGTTTTTT.

This clone turned up a few times. The rearrangement links TRBV28 to TRBJ1-6; no clear D. CDR1 and CDR2 (germline): MDHEN, SYDVKM. The V and J ends lost 6 bases and 5 bases respectively, with 11 bases between them. The CDR3 has 14 amino acids. The CDR3 DNA reads TGTGCCAGCAGCCCTGTTAGAGATAATTCACCCCTCCACTTT. As protein: CASSPVRDNSPLHF.

The chain carries TRBV6-2 or TRBV6-3 and TRBJ1-1; 9 nucleotides line up with TRBD1. CDR3 size: 16 residues. Unmatched junction bases numbered 5, after V lost 2 bases and J lost 1 base. Germline loops: CDR1 MNHEY, CDR2 SVGEGT. For the CDR3, the DNA is TGTGCCAGCAGTTACCGGTGGACAGGGGAGAACACTGAAGCTTTCTTT. This gives the protein CASSYRWTGENTEAFF.

The chain joins TRBV7-3 to TRBJ1-6; no clear D. V was cut by 4 bases and J by 6 bases, with 10 bases left in between. Germline CDR1 and CDR2: SGHTA and FQGTGA. The CDR3 length is 14 residues. The CDR3 sequence: CASSYGSINSPLHF. The CDR3 DNA is TGTGCCAGCAGCTACGGGTCCATTAATTCACCCCTCCACTTT.

This rearrangement joins TRBV6-2 or TRBV6-3 to TRBJ2-2, with 7 bases identical to TRBD2. The CDR3 covers 14 residues. With V trimmed by 5 bases and J by 4 bases, 4 bases remained unmatched. Germline V lookup: CDR1 MNHEY, CDR2 SVGEGT. The CDR3: CASSVLAATGELFF. DNA of the CDR3: TGTGCCAGCAGTGTTCTAGCGGCCACCGGGGAGCTGTTTTTT.

The rearrangement links TRBV6-5 to TRBJ1-1; TRBD1 is a possible D gene (5 bases). The CDR3 spans 13 residues. V lost 6 bases, J lost 1 base, and 9 bases lay in between. Germline V CDR1 and CDR2: MNHEY, SVGAGI. The CDR3 reads CASSGGGNTEAFF. The CDR3 DNA reads TGTGCCAGCAGCGGGGGGGGGAACACTGAAGCTTTCTTT.

V gene TRBV6-1 combines with J gene TRBJ2-5; 13 bases map to TRBD2. Germline V lookup: CDR1 MNHNS, CDR2 SASEGT. The ends lost 3 bases at V and 2 bases at J; junction bases unmatched: 3. This CDR3 region has 16 residues. The DNA for the CDR3 is TGTGCCAGCAGTGAGACACTAGCGGGGGGGCAAGAGACCCAGTACTTC. This codes for CASSETLAGGQETQYF.

This chain connects TRBV5-1 to TRBJ1-6, with a weak D call TRBD1 (5 bases). Germline CDR1 and CDR2: SGHRS and YFSETQ. The CDR3 length is 14 residues. The V and J ends lost 2 bases and 5 bases respectively, with 8 bases between them. DNA for the CDR3: TGCGCCAGCAGCTTCGGCAGGGATAATTCACCCCTCCACTTT. Protein sequence: CASSFGRDNSPLHF.

The chain employs TRBV19 and TRBJ2-1; TRBD2 aligns across 11 bases. Looked up from germline, CDR1 is LNHDA and CDR2 is SQIVND (reference sequence). Losses at the gene ends were 9 bases for V and 9 bases for J; bases not matched to a gene: 13. CDR3 length: 15 amino acids. Here the CDR3 reads CARWGPLAGEGEQFF. CDR3 DNA sequence: TGTGCCAGATGGGGTCCACTAGCGGGAGAGGGTGAGCAGTTCTTC.

The chain carries TRBV7-9 and TRBJ1-5; TRBD1 agrees at 8 bases. This CDR3 region has 15 residues. The V and J ends lost 5 bases and 3 bases, in that order; junction bases with no gene match: 6. CDR1 SEHNR and CDR2 FQNEAQ come from the germline V gene (reference sequence). CDR3 residues: CASSRGTGVNQPQHF. The DNA for the CDR3 is TGTGCCAGCAGCCGAGGGACAGGCGTCAATCAGCCCCAGCATTTT.

This clone was seen just once. The chain couples TRBV15 to TRBJ1-3; possible D gene TRBD1, 6 bases. Germline V gene sequence: CDR1 LNHNV, CDR2 YYDKDF (reference sequence). The CDR3 extends over 15 amino acids. V lost 3 bases to trimming and J lost 2 bases, with 11 bases between them. CDR3 DNA sequence: TGTGCCACCAGCAGTGGGGGCAACCCTGGAAACACCATATATTTT. Its protein product is CATSSGGNPGNTIYF.

The V call is TRBV29-1, the J call TRBJ2-3; D call uncertain. CDR3 length: 10 residues. CDR1 is SQVTM, CDR2 ANQGSEA, per germline. The V end lost 8 bases, the J end lost 5 bases, and 8 bases lay between the germline ends. Written as DNA, the CDR3 is TGCAGCCTGAAACTAGATACGCAGTATTTT. Translation gives CSLKLDTQYF.

The chain combines TRBV5-8 with TRBJ2-7; weak D call: TRBD1 (5 bases). The germline V gene encodes CDR1 SGHTS and CDR2 YDEGEE. V gave up 4 bases and J gave up 7 bases, with 18 bases separating them. This CDR3 region has 14 residues. CDR3 residues: CASSLEFGSGEQYV. CDR3 sequence (DNA): TGTGCCAGCAGCCTGGAGTTCGGGTCAGGGGAGCAGTACGTC.

DNA for the CDR3: TGTGCCAGCAGCGTCGGAACAGGGTCGATCGGGGAGCTGTTTTTT. As protein: CASSVGTGSIGELFF. The chain combines TRBV9 with TRBJ2-2, with a possible D match to TRBD1 (6 bases). CDR1 is SGDLS, CDR2 YYNGEE, per germline. The CDR3 length is 15 residues. V shed 2 bases and J shed 7 bases, with 15 bases lying between them.

The CDR3 nucleotides read TGCGCCAGCAGCTTTGGGGCAGCAGTTGGCTACACCTTC. Protein product: CASSFGAAVGYTF. This rearrangement joins TRBV5-1 to TRBJ1-2; D is perhaps TRBD1 (5 bases). The CDR3 runs to 13 residues. CDR1 and CDR2 from the germline V gene are SGHRS and YFSETQ. V was shortened by 2 bases and J by 7 bases, with 12 bases between the two germline ends.

This clone showed up just a few times. The V and J genes are TRBV11-2 and TRBJ2-7; 13 bases fit TRBD2. J lost 3 bases, V lost 5 bases, and 4 bases had no gene match. Per the germline V gene, CDR1 is SGHAT and CDR2 is FQNNGV. CDR3 length: 15 residues. The CDR3 coding sequence is TGTGCCAGCAGCGGGCGGACTAGCGGGAGCTACGAGCAGTACGTC. Encoded protein: CASSGRTSGSYEQYV.